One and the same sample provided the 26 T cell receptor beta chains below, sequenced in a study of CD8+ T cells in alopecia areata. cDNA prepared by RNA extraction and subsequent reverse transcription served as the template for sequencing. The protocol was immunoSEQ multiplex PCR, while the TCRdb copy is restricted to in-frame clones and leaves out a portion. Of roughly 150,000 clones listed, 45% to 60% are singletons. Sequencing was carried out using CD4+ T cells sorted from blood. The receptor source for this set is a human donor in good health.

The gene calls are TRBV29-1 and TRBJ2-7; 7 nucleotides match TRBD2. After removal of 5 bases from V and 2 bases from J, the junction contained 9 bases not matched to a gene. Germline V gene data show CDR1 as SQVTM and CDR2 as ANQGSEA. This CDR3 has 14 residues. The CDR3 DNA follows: TGCAGCGTTCGGAGTACGGGAGGAGCCTACGAGCAGTACTTC. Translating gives CSVRSTGGAYEQYF.

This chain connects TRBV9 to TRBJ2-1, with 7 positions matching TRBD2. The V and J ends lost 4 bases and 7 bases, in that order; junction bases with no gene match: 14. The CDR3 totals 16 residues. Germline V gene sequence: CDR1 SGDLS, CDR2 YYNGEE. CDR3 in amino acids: CASSQGGGSGGNEQFF. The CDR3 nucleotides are TGTGCCAGCAGCCAGGGCGGGGGTTCTGGTGGGAATGAGCAGTTCTTC. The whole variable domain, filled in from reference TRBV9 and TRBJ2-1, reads DSGVTQTPKHLITATGQRVTLRCSPRSGDLSVYWYQQSLDQGLQFLIQYYNGEERAKGNILERFSAQQFPDLHSELNLSSLELGDSALYFCASSQGGGSGGNEQFFGPGTRLTVL.

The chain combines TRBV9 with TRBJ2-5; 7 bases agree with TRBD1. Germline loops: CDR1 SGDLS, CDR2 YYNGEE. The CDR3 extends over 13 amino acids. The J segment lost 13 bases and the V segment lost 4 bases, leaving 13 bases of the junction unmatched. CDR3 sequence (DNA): TGTGCCAGCAGCCCAAGCCCACAGGGGTATTTGTACTTC. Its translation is CASSPSPQGYLYF.

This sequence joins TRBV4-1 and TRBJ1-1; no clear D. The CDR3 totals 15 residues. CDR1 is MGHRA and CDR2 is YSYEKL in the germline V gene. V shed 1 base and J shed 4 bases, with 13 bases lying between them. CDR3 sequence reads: CASSQAIPGSTEAFF. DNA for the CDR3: TGCGCCAGCAGCCAAGCTATCCCCGGGAGCACTGAAGCTTTCTTT.

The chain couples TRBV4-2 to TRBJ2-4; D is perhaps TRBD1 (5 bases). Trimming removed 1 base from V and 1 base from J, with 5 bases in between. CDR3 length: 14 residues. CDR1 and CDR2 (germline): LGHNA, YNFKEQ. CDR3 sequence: CASSQAGAKNIQYF. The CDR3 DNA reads TGTGCCAGCAGCCAAGCAGGGGCCAAAAACATTCAGTACTTC.

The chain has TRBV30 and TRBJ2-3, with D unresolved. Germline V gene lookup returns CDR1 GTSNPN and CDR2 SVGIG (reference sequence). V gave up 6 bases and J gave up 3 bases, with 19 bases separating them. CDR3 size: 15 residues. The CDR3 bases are TGTGCCTGCAAATGGGGTATTTTCGGTACAGATACGCAGTATTTT. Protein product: CACKWGIFGTDTQYF.

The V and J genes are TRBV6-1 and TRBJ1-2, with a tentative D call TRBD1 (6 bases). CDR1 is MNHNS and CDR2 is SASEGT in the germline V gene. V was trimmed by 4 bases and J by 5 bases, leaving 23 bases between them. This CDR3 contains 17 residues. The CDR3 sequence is CASSGGVSGAGMYGYTF. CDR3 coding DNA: TGTGCCAGCAGTGGGGGAGTCTCAGGGGCCGGAATGTATGGCTACACCTTC.

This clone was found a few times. The CDR3: CASSKIGEQFF. In DNA form, the CDR3 reads TGTGCCAGTAGTAAGATCGGTGAGCAGTTCTTC. V usage is TRBV19 and J usage is TRBJ2-1; D is uncertain. Germline lookup yields CDR1 LNHDA and CDR2 SQIVND (reference sequence). Trimming cost V 4 bases and J 9 bases, with 7 bases left between them. The CDR3 consists of 11 residues.

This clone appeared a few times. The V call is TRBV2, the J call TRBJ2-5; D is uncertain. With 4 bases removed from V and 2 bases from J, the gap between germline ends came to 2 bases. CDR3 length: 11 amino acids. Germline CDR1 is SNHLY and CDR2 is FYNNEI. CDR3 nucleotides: TGTGCCAGCAGTGGACAAGAGACCCAGTACTTC. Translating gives CASSGQETQYF.

CDR3 in DNA: TGTGCCAGCAGTCACGGGGGAACTGAAGCTTTCTTT. It translates to CASSHGGTEAFF. This rearrangement joins TRBV6-5 to TRBJ1-1; D is perhaps TRBD1 (5 bases). CDR1 is MNHEY, CDR2 SVGAGI, per germline. The length of the CDR3 is 12 residues. V lost 5 bases to trimming and J lost 5 bases, with 9 bases between them.

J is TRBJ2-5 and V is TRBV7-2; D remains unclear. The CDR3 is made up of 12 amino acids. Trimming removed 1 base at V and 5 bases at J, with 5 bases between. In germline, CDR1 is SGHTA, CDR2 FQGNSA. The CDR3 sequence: CASSLVGETQYF. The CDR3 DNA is TGTGCCAGCAGCTTAGTCGGGGAGACCCAGTACTTC.

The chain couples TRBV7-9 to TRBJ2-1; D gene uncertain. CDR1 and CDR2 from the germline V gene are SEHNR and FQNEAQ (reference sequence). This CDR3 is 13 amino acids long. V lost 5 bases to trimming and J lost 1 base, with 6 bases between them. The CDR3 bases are TGTGCCAGCAGCCCCGTGTCCTACAATGAGCAGTTCTTC. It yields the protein CASSPVSYNEQFF.

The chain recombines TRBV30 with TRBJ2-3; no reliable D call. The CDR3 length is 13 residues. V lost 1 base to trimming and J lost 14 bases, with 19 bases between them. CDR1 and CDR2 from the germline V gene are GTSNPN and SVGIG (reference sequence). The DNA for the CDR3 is TGTGCCTGGAGTGGTCCCGGGTCCCCGCGTGGGTATTTT. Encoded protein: CAWSGPGSPRGYF.

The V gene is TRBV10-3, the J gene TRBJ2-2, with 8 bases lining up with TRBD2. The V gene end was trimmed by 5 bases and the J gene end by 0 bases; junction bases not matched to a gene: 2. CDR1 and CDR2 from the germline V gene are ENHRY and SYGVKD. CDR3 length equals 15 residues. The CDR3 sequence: CAISRSGANTGELFF. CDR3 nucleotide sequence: TGTGCCATCAGTCGTAGCGGGGCGAACACCGGGGAGCTGTTTTTT.

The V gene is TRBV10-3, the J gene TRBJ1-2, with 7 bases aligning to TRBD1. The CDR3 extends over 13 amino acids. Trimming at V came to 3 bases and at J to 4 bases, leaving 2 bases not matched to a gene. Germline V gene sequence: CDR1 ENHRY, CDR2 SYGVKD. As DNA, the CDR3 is TGTGCCATCAGTGACAACAGGGGCTATGGCTACACCTTC. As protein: CAISDNRGYGYTF.

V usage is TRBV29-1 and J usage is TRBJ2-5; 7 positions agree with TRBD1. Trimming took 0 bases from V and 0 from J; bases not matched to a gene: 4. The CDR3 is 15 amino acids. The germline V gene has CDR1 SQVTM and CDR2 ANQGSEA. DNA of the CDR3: TGCAGCGTTGAAGACACAGGGGCCCACCAAGAGACCCAGTACTTC. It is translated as CSVEDTGAHQETQYF.

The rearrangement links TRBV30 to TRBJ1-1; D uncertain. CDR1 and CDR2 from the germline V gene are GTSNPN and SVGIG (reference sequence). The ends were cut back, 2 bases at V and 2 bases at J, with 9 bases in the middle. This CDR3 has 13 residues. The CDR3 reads CAWSHDRNTEAFF. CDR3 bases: TGTGCCTGGAGTCATGACCGAAACACTGAAGCTTTCTTT.

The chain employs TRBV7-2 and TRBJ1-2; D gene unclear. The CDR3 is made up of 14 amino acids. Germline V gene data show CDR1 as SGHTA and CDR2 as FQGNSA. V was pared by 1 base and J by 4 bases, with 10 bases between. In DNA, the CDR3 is TGTGCCAGCAGCTTAGGGGTTGAGGTCTATGGCTACACCTTC. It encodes CASSLGVEVYGYTF.

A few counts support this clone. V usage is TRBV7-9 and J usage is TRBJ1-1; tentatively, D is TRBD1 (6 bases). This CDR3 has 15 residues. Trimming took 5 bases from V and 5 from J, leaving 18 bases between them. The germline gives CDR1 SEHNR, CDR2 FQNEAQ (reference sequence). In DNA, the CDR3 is TGTGCCAGCAGCGCCCCTGACAGGACAAAGACTGAAGCTTTCTTT. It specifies CASSAPDRTKTEAFF.

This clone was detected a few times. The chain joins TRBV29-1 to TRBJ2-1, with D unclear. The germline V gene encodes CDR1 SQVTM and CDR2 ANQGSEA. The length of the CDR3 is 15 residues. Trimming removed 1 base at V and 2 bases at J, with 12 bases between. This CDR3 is CSVEVPHGPYNEQFF. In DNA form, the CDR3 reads TGCAGCGTTGAAGTACCCCACGGACCCTACAATGAGCAGTTCTTC.

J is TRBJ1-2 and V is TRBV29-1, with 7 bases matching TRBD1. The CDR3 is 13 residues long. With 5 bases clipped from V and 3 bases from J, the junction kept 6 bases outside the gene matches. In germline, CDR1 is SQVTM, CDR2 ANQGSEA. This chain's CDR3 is CSVHDTGDYGYTF. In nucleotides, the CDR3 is TGCAGCGTTCACGACACAGGGGACTATGGCTACACCTTC.

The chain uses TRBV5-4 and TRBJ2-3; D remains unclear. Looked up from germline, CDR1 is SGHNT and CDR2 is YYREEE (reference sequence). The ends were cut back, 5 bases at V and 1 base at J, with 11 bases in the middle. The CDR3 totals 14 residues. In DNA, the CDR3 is TGTGCCAGCAGTCTCAAGCCAGGCACAGATACGCAGTATTTT. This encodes CASSLKPGTDTQYF.

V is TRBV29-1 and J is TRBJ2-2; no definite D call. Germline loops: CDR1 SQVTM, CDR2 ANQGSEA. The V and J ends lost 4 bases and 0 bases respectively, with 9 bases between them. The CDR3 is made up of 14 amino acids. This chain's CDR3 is CSVGKFANTGELFF. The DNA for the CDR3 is TGCAGCGTTGGGAAGTTCGCGAACACCGGGGAGCTGTTTTTT.

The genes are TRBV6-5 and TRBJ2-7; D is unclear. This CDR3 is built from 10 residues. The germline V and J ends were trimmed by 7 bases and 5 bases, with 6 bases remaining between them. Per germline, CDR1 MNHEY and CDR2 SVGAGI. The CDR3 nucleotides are TGTGCCAGCATATTCCACGAGCAGTACTTC. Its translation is CASIFHEQYF.

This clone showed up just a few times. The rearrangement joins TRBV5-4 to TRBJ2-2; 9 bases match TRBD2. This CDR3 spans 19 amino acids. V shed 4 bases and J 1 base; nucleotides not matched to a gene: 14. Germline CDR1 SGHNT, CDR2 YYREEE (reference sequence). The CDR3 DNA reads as TGTGCCAGCAGCCAAGGGGAAAGTAGCGGGAGCTTGAACACCGGGGAGCTGTTTTTT. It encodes CASSQGESSGSLNTGELFF.

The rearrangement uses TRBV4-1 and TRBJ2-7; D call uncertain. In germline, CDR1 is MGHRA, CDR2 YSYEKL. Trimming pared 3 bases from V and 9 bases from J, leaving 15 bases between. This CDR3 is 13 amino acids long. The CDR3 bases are TGCGCCAGCAGCCATCCTAGACGGTCTTGGCAGTACTTC. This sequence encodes CASSHPRRSWQYF.